This TCR beta chain was sequenced for a study of blood T cell repertoires in COVID-19. At the level of the study: The analysed material was cDNA or gDNA that came from T cells, B-cell-depleted T cells, or PBMCs.

Ages ranged from about 18 to 89 years, with residence in 24 US areas. Method: immunoSEQ multiplex PCR; TCRdb's copy keeps in-frame clones and lacks some. This table has around 160,000 clones, 88% appearing once. The CDR3 length is 21 residues. Germline V gene data show CDR1 as MNHEY and CDR2 as SMNVEV (reference sequence). The V segment lost 4 bases and the J segment 0 bases; nucleotides outside the gene matches: 19. The J gene is TRBJ2-1, the V gene TRBV27; 9 nucleotides agree with TRBD2. The sequenced material came from PBMCs or T cells enriched from blood (not recorded which). This receptor was obtained from a young woman with acute COVID-19. The CDR3 DNA reads as TGTGCCAGCAGTTATAAGCCGGGACTAGCTTATTCGGCCGGCTCCTACAATGAGCAGTTCTTC. Protein: CASSYKPGLAYSAGSYNEQFF.